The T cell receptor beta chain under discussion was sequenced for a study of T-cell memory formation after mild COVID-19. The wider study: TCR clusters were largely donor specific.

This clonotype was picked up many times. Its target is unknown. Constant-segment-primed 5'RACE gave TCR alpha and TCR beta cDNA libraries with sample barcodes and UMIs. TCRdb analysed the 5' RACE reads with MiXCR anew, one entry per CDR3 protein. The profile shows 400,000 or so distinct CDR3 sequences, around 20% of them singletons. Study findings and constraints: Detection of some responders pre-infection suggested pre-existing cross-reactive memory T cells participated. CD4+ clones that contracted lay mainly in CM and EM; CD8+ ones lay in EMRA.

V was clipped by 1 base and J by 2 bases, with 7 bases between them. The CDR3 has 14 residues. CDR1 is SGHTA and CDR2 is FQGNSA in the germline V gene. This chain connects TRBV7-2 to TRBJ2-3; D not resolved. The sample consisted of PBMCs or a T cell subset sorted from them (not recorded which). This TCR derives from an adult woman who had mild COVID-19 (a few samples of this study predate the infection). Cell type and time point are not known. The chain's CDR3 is CASSLGKITDTQYF. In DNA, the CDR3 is TGTGCCAGCAGCTTAGGAAAGATCACAGATACGCAGTATTTT.